One and the same sample provided the 24 T cell receptor beta chains below, sequenced in a study of blood T cells in healthy people across ages. The use of a sample-barcoded 5' primer and a J-beta primer mix characterized a second PCR of roughly 7 to 11 cycles. TCRdb re-analysed the 5' RACE reads in MiXCR, keeping a single row per CDR3 protein. Among 1.5 million to 2 million distinct CDR3 sequences listed, roughly 50% were seen once. The sequenced sample consisted of blood. The receptors here all came from a woman aged 40 to 49 in good health.

The chain recombines TRBV20-1 with TRBJ1-2; D gene ambiguous. The CDR3 spans 12 residues. V was shortened by 6 bases and J by 8 bases, with 16 bases between the two germline ends. Germline V gives CDR1 DFQATT, CDR2 SNEGSKA (reference sequence). The DNA for the CDR3 is TGCAGTGCCCTGAGGAATTGGGGAGGCTACACCTTC. It is translated as CSALRNWGGYTF.

This clonotype was detected only a few times. The chain combines TRBV4-2 with TRBJ2-1; D unresolved. The V and J ends lost 0 bases and 8 bases respectively, with 8 bases between them. The CDR3 length is 13 residues. From germline, CDR1 is LGHNA and CDR2 YNFKEQ. DNA of the CDR3: TGTGCCAGCAGCCAAGACGGGCTAGATGAGCAGTTCTTC. Protein: CASSQDGLDEQFF.

This clonotype came up a few times. This chain joins TRBV7-6 and TRBJ2-7; D may correspond to TRBD1 or TRBD2 (5 bases each). The CDR3 runs 13 residues. V lost 4 bases, J lost 7 bases, and 14 bases lay in between. Germline assignment: CDR1 SGHVS and CDR2 FNYEAQ. The CDR3 region is CASSSRGKGEQYF. The CDR3 DNA is TGTGCCAGCAGCTCGAGGGGTAAGGGGGAGCAGTACTTC.

The chain employs TRBV6-2 or TRBV6-3 and TRBJ1-2, with D possibly being TRBD1 (5 bases). Germline V gene data show CDR1 as MNHEY and CDR2 as SVGEGT. The CDR3 length is 15 residues. The V gene lost 7 bases and the J gene lost 3 bases, with 18 bases spanning the gap. CDR3 coding DNA: TGTGCCAGCACTCCAGGGTCATCAGTAGACTATGGCTACACCTTC. It translates to CASTPGSSVDYGYTF.

At least ten counts were recorded for this clonotype. The V call is TRBV5-1, the J call TRBJ2-1; D possibly matches TRBD1 or TRBD2 (5 bases each). Germline lookup yields CDR1 SGHRS and CDR2 YFSETQ. This CDR3 spans 17 amino acids. V shed 4 bases and J shed 1 base, with 18 bases lying between them. Written as DNA, the CDR3 is TGCGCCAGCAGCGAACCCATGGGTGGGGGATCCTACAATGAGCAGTTCTTC. Protein sequence: CASSEPMGGGSYNEQFF.

This chain uses TRBV27 with TRBJ2-7, with 10 bases matching TRBD2. From germline, CDR1 is MNHEY and CDR2 SMNVEV (reference sequence). V was pared by 6 bases and J by 2 bases, with 16 bases of the junction left unmatched. The length of the CDR3 is 18 residues. For the CDR3, the DNA is TGTGCCAGCAGAAACCTAGCGGGGGCGCCAGCCATCGCCTACGAGCAGTACTTC. It yields the protein CASRNLAGAPAIAYEQYF.

The chain joins TRBV4-3 to TRBJ2-3; D unclear. The CDR3 contains 15 residues. CDR1 is LGHNA and CDR2 is YSLEER in the germline V gene. With 5 bases removed from V and 1 base from J, the gap between germline ends came to 13 bases. The CDR3 DNA reads TGCGCCAGCAGCACGGCAGGTGAGGGCACAGATACGCAGTATTTT. Encoded protein: CASSTAGEGTDTQYF.

The rearrangement links TRBV19 to TRBJ2-7; 7 bases are a match to TRBD1. The CDR3 runs 16 residues. J was trimmed by 2 bases and V by 4 bases; bases with no gene match: 11. CDR1 is LNHDA and CDR2 is SQIVND in the germline V gene (reference sequence). Written as DNA, the CDR3 is TGTGCCAGTAGTACACGGACAGGAGCCATCCCCTACGAGCAGTACTTC. As protein: CASSTRTGAIPYEQYF.

The chain is built from TRBV28 and TRBJ2-1; tentative D call: TRBD2 (6 bases). From germline, CDR1 is MDHEN and CDR2 SYDVKM. Trimming cost V 6 bases and J 1 base, with 13 bases left between them. The CDR3 extends over 15 amino acids. The CDR3 reads CASSDAGGSYNEQFF. The CDR3 DNA reads as TGTGCCAGCAGCGACGCCGGGGGATCCTACAATGAGCAGTTCTTC.

J is TRBJ1-5 and V is TRBV20-1, with TRBD1 matching over 10 bases. The CDR3 consists of 15 residues. Germline V gene data show CDR1 as DFQATT and CDR2 as SNEGSKA (reference sequence). Germline trimming cut 6 bases from V and 2 bases from J; bases unmatched to any gene: 7. The chain's CDR3 is CSAADRGQRNQPQHF. The CDR3 nucleotides are TGCAGTGCAGCAGACAGGGGGCAGCGCAATCAGCCCCAGCATTTT.

The V and J genes are TRBV7-9 and TRBJ2-5; D not resolved. The V end was cut by 2 bases, the J end by 0 bases, with 7 bases between. Germline V gene lookup returns CDR1 SEHNR and CDR2 FQNEAQ (reference sequence). The length of the CDR3 is 14 residues. CDR3 DNA sequence: TGTGCCAGCAGCTTAAACAGCAACCAAGAGACCCAGTACTTC. It codes for CASSLNSNQETQYF.

V and J are TRBV15 and TRBJ1-2; the match to TRBD1 covers 9 bases. The V and J ends lost 1 base and 2 bases, in that order; junction bases with no gene match: 8. Germline assignment: CDR1 LNHNV and CDR2 YYDKDF (reference sequence). The CDR3 extends over 17 amino acids. The CDR3 bases are TGTGCCACCAGCAGAGGACCCCGGACAGGGGAGAACTATGGCTACACCTTC. This translates into CATSRGPRTGENYGYTF.

The gene calls are TRBV7-2 and TRBJ1-1, with D perhaps TRBD1 (5 bases). CDR3 size: 15 residues. Germline CDR1 and CDR2: SGHTA and FQGNSA. V was clipped by 4 bases and J by 1 base, with 13 bases between them. CDR3 region: CASSSATGPNTEAFF. In DNA, the CDR3 is TGTGCCAGCAGCTCCGCGACGGGGCCGAACACTGAAGCTTTCTTT.

This chain joins TRBV11-2 and TRBJ1-1; weak D call: TRBD1 (5 bases). The CDR3 is 14 residues long. Per the germline V gene, CDR1 is SGHAT and CDR2 is FQNNGV. V shed 6 bases and J shed 5 bases, with 16 bases lying between them. The CDR3 loop reads CASRQGIERTEAFF. The CDR3 nucleotides read TGTGCCAGCAGGCAGGGAATCGAGCGGACTGAAGCTTTCTTT.

This clonotype has more than one count but fewer than ten. The chain employs TRBV20-1 and TRBJ2-5; maybe TRBD1 (5 bases). The CDR3 extends over 16 amino acids. The germline V gene encodes CDR1 DFQATT and CDR2 SNEGSKA (reference sequence). The V and J ends lost 0 bases and 0 bases respectively, with 14 bases between them. This CDR3 reads CSARDVGQGYQETQYF. DNA of the CDR3: TGCAGTGCTAGAGACGTAGGACAAGGGTACCAAGAGACCCAGTACTTC.

This CDR3 reads CASRIRQGASYEQYF. The CDR3 bases are TGTGCCAGCAGAATCCGACAGGGCGCTTCCTACGAGCAGTACTTC. The chain couples TRBV27 to TRBJ2-7; 7 bases fit TRBD1. This CDR3 has 15 amino acids. Germline lookup yields CDR1 MNHEY and CDR2 SMNVEV (reference sequence). Trimming cost V 6 bases and J 1 base; bases outside gene matches: 9.

This clonotype has only a few counts. The V call is TRBV28, the J call TRBJ2-3; tentative D call: TRBD1 (5 bases). Germline CDR1 reads MDHEN; CDR2 reads SYDVKM. Trimming shortened V by 5 bases and J by 5 bases, and 8 bases separated the two germline ends. The CDR3 is made up of 12 amino acids. CDR3: CASSAGLDTQYF. CDR3 DNA: TGTGCCAGCAGTGCAGGGTTAGATACGCAGTATTTT. Filled out from reference TRBV28 and TRBJ2-3, the complete variable domain reads DVKVTQSSRYLVKRTGEKVFLECVQDMDHENMFWYRQDPGLGLRLIYFSYDVKMKEKGDIPEGYSVSREKKERFSLILESASTNQTSMYLCASSAGLDTQYFGPGTRLTVL.

This clonotype was counted once. V and J are TRBV6-1 and TRBJ2-5, with D perhaps TRBD1 or TRBD2 (5 bases each). V lost 0 bases, J lost 7 bases, and 15 bases lay in between. CDR3 length: 15 residues. CDR1 MNHNS and CDR2 SASEGT come from the germline V gene. The CDR3 region has the DNA TGTGCCAGCAGTGAAGCAGAGGGGTCCCGAGGGACCCAGTACTTC. This encodes CASSEAEGSRGTQYF.

V gene TRBV7-2 combines with J gene TRBJ2-1; 13 positions agree with TRBD2. Germline CDR1 reads SGHTA; CDR2 reads FQGNSA. This CDR3 region has 18 residues. The junction had 13 bases not matched to a gene; V was cut back by 4 bases and J by 7 bases. The DNA of the CDR3 is TGTGCCAGCAGCTCTCAATCCGGGACTAGCGGGGTGAGGAATGAGCAGTTCTTC. Protein: CASSSQSGTSGVRNEQFF.

As DNA, the CDR3 is TGTGCCAGCAGCCAAGGCGGACAGGGCTTACGTGAGCAGTTCTTC. Its translation is CASSQGGQGLREQFF. This chain uses TRBV3-1 with TRBJ2-1; 8 nucleotides match TRBD1. The CDR3 is 15 residues long. J lost 9 bases, V lost 1 base, and 8 bases had no gene match. Looked up from germline, CDR1 is LGHDT and CDR2 is YNNKEL (reference sequence).

V usage is TRBV4-1 and J usage is TRBJ1-4; no reliable D call. Germline V gene sequence: CDR1 MGHRA, CDR2 YSYEKL. V lost 4 bases and J lost 10, with 13 bases in between. The CDR3 is 13 amino acids. The CDR3 loop reads CASSPLARIKLFF. Written as DNA, the CDR3 is TGCGCCAGCAGCCCGTTGGCCAGGATAAAACTGTTTTTT.

This chain links TRBV28 with TRBJ2-4; D might be TRBD1 (6 bases). Germline lookup yields CDR1 MDHEN and CDR2 SYDVKM. V shed 5 bases and J shed 0 bases, with 14 bases lying between them. CDR3 length: 16 residues. The DNA for the CDR3 is TGTGCCAGCAGTCTCTACAGGGAGCTAGCCAAAAACATTCAGTACTTC. Its protein is CASSLYRELAKNIQYF.

The gene calls are TRBV6-2 or TRBV6-3 and TRBJ2-1; 11 bases line up with TRBD2. The CDR3 runs to 15 residues. V was pared by 6 bases and J by 8 bases, with 9 bases of the junction left unmatched. In germline, CDR1 is MNHEY, CDR2 SVGEGT. The CDR3 DNA reads TGTGCCAGCAGACCCCATAGCGGGGGGGCGGATGAGCAGTTCTTC. Protein: CASRPHSGGADEQFF.

This clonotype was detected once. The V gene is TRBV2, the J gene TRBJ1-6; D possibly corresponds to TRBD1 (6 bases). The CDR3 is made up of 14 amino acids. Germline V gene sequence: CDR1 SNHLY, CDR2 FYNNEI. Trimming left V 5 bases short and J 9 bases short, with 14 bases between. The CDR3 DNA is TGTGCCAGCAGTCCGTCAAGAGGGGGTTCACCCCTCCACTTT. It translates to CASSPSRGGSPLHF.